These 28 T cell receptor beta chains share one sample of origin, sequenced in a study of cytomegalovirus exposure and HLA in healthy donors (dated by TCRdb to between 2016 and 2019). Preparation of the library involved the immunoSEQ multiplex PCR assay. For the multiplex PCR, a mixture combining 60 forward primers for TCR Vbeta segments and 13 reverse primers for TCR Jbeta segments was used. Imported from immuneACCESS, the table was reduced by TCRdb to in-frame sequences with V and J called. These copies leave out some clones; in studies compared against another copy, an unresolved V gene accounts for under half, and the cause of the remainder is not known. Within this sample are nearly 110,000 clones, with around four fifths of them counted one time only. The ten biggest clones cover about 1.6% of the sample. Sequencing used PBMCs. Receptors were obtained from a man aged 50-59 years in good health and CMV-seronegative.

This clone came up once. This chain joins TRBV6-6 and TRBJ2-5; no definite D call. V lost 0 bases, J lost 2 bases, and 10 bases lay in between. The CDR3 spans 15 residues. Germline loops: CDR1 MNHNY, CDR2 SVGAGI (reference sequence). The CDR3 reads CASSYSSGPQETQYF. The CDR3 DNA is TGTGCCAGCAGTTACTCGTCAGGCCCTCAAGAGACCCAGTACTTC.

The chain couples TRBV29-1 to TRBJ1-1, with a weak D call TRBD1 (5 bases). The CDR3 sequence is 13 residues long. With 7 bases removed from V and 3 bases from J, the gap between germline ends came to 15 bases. Germline CDR1 SQVTM, CDR2 ANQGSEA. CDR3 amino acids: CSGGDVIDTEAFF. The DNA for the CDR3 is TGCAGCGGGGGGGACGTTATTGACACTGAAGCTTTCTTT. The whole variable domain, filled in from reference TRBV29-1 and TRBJ1-1, reads SAVISQKPSRDICQRGTSLTIQCQVDSQVTMMFWYRQQPGQSLTLIATANQGSEATYESGFVIDKFPISRPNLTFSTLTVSNMSPEDSSIYLCSGGDVIDTEAFFGQGTRLTVV.

This CDR3 is CASSLAGTSGGMDIQYF. The CDR3 DNA sequence: TGCGCCAGCAGCCTGGCCGGGACTAGCGGGGGGATGGACATTCAGTACTTC. The rearrangement links TRBV5-1 to TRBJ2-4; 15 bases line up with TRBD2. There are 17 residues in the CDR3. CDR1 is SGHRS, CDR2 YFSETQ, per germline. V trimming: 4 bases; J trimming: 8 bases; junction bases outside the gene matches: 10.

This clone was recorded a few times. The junction and the germline gene differ at one end; a read error may be behind it. The chain couples TRBV2 to TRBJ2-1; 8 positions match TRBD2. Germline V gene data show CDR1 as SNHLY and CDR2 as FYNNEI. The CDR3 runs to 14 residues. This CDR3 reads CASSEVRTGREGLF. The CDR3 DNA follows: TGTGCCAGCAGCGAGGTGAGGACCGGTCGGGAGGGACTCTTC.

The gene calls are TRBV7-2 and TRBJ1-1; D perhaps matches TRBD1 (5 bases). Trimming stripped 2 bases from V and 4 bases from J, with 8 bases between. The CDR3 totals 13 residues. Germline loops: CDR1 SGHTA, CDR2 FQGNSA. CDR3 in amino acids: CASSLSGGTEAFF. CDR3 sequence (DNA): TGTGCCAGCAGCTTATCCGGGGGCACTGAAGCTTTCTTT.

A few counts support this clone. V gene TRBV18 combines with J gene TRBJ2-3, with D perhaps TRBD2 (5 bases). V dropped 4 bases and J dropped 4 bases, with 12 bases sitting between them. In germline, CDR1 is KGHSH, CDR2 LQKENI. This CDR3 comprises 14 residues. The CDR3 spells CASSLRGNSDTQYF. The DNA for the CDR3 is TGTGCCAGCTCACTACGGGGTAACTCAGATACGCAGTATTTT.

V and J are TRBV19 and TRBJ2-2; TRBD2 matches 8 bases. CDR1 is LNHDA, CDR2 SQIVND, per germline (reference sequence). The CDR3 totals 14 residues. V dropped 5 bases and J dropped 6; count of bases not matched to a gene: 5. CDR3 in amino acids: CASSPGLGAGELFF. The CDR3 nucleotides read TGTGCCAGTAGTCCGGGACTAGGAGCCGGGGAGCTGTTTTTT.

This clone turned up a few times. An end of the junction does not agree with germline; a read error may underlie this. This chain joins TRBV5-6 and TRBJ2-1; 11 bases are a match to TRBD2. This CDR3 comprises 15 residues. The germline gives CDR1 SGHDT, CDR2 YYEEEE. The CDR3 sequence: CASSLIAGGYSEQFF. CDR3 DNA: TGTGCCAGCAGCCTTATAGCGGGGGGGTACAGTGAGCAGTTCTTC.

This sequence joins TRBV29-1 and TRBJ2-3; 7 nucleotides line up with TRBD2. Trimming at V came to 8 bases and at J to 0 bases, leaving 5 bases not matched to a gene. The CDR3 runs to 13 residues. Germline-derived CDR1 and CDR2 are SQVTM and ANQGSEA. CDR3 sequence (DNA): TGCAGCTGGGGGAGGGGAAGCACAGATACGCAGTATTTT. Residues: CSWGRGSTDTQYF.

V is TRBV10-1 and J is TRBJ2-6; TRBD1 is a possible D gene (5 bases). Trimming left V 10 bases short and J 1 base short, with 14 bases between. CDR3 length equals 15 residues. In germline, CDR1 is WNHNN, CDR2 SYGVQD (reference sequence). The chain's CDR3 is CATQQDLSGANVLTF. The CDR3 nucleotides read TGCGCCACCCAACAGGATCTATCTGGGGCCAACGTCCTGACTTTC.

The V call is TRBV7-9, the J call TRBJ2-1; possible D gene TRBD2, 6 bases. Per germline, CDR1 SEHNR and CDR2 FQNEAQ (reference sequence). The CDR3 is made up of 16 amino acids. The V gene lost 4 bases and the J gene lost 2 bases, with 15 bases spanning the gap. As DNA, the CDR3 is TGTGCCAGCAGCTCCTCTACTAGCCCAACCTACAATGAGCAGTTCTTC. This gives the protein CASSSSTSPTYNEQFF. Drawing the rest from reference TRBV7-9 and TRBJ2-1, the complete variable domain is DTGVSQNPRHKITKRGQNVTFRCDPISEHNRLYWYRQTLGQGPEFLTYFQNEAQLEKSRLLSDRFSAERPKGSFSTLEIQRTEQGDSAMYLCASSSSTSPTYNEQFFGPGTRLTVL.

This sequence joins TRBV5-1 and TRBJ2-3; 11 positions agree with TRBD2. Germline values: CDR1 SGHRS, CDR2 YFSETQ. V was clipped by 2 bases and J by 0 bases; unmatched bases: 5. The length of the CDR3 is 17 residues. The CDR3 protein is CASSLTSGGASTDTQYF. CDR3 DNA sequence: TGCGCCAGCAGCTTAACTAGCGGGGGTGCTAGCACAGATACGCAGTATTTT. The variable domain in full, with the rest retrieved from reference TRBV5-1 and TRBJ2-3, is KAGVTQTPRYLIKTRGQQVTLSCSPISGHRSVSWYQQTPGQGLQFLFEYFSETQRNKGNFPGRFSGRQFSNSRSEMNVSTLELGDSALYLCASSLTSGGASTDTQYFGPGTRLTVL.

V and J are TRBV2 and TRBJ2-1; maybe TRBD2 (5 bases). CDR3 size: 12 residues. Trimming shortened V by 2 bases and J by 11 bases, and 10 bases separated the two germline ends. Germline assignment: CDR1 SNHLY and CDR2 FYNNEI. The CDR3: CASSEPLAQQFF. CDR3 in DNA: TGTGCCAGCAGTGAACCTCTAGCACAGCAGTTCTTC.

The chain uses TRBV19 and TRBJ2-7; no reliable D call. The CDR3 length is 14 residues. Germline V lookup: CDR1 LNHDA, CDR2 SQIVND (reference sequence). Trimming removed 3 bases from V and 1 base from J, with 10 bases in between. The CDR3 region is CASSIVSYSYEQYF. The DNA for the CDR3 is TGTGCCAGTAGTATTGTGTCGTATTCCTACGAGCAGTACTTC.

This sequence joins TRBV7-2 and TRBJ2-5; TRBD1 matches 7 bases. This CDR3 contains 13 residues. Germline V gene lookup returns CDR1 SGHTA and CDR2 FQGNSA. The V segment lost 5 bases and the J segment 5 bases; nucleotides outside the gene matches: 5. The CDR3 loop reads CASSHRGMETQYF. Here the CDR3 DNA reads TGTGCCAGCAGCCACAGGGGTATGGAGACCCAGTACTTC. The whole variable domain, filled in from reference TRBV7-2 and TRBJ2-5, reads GAGVSQSPSNKVTEKGKDVELRCDPISGHTALYWYRQSLGQGLEFLIYFQGNSAPDKSGLPSDRFSAERTGGSVSTLTIQRTQQEDSAVYLCASSHRGMETQYFGPGTRLLVL.

This chain uses TRBV9 with TRBJ2-5; 9 positions agree with TRBD1. Trimming removed 4 bases from V and 5 bases from J; junction bases left unmatched: 3. The V gene's germline CDR1 is SGDLS and CDR2 YYNGEE. The CDR3 sequence is 13 residues long. The DNA for the CDR3 is TGTGCCAGCAGCAAAGGGACAGGGGAGACCCAGTACTTC. The encoded protein is CASSKGTGETQYF.

V and J are TRBV6-1 and TRBJ1-5; D is uncertain. V was cut by 7 bases and J by 0 bases, with 7 bases left in between. The CDR3 is made up of 13 amino acids. Germline V gives CDR1 MNHNS, CDR2 SASEGT. The CDR3 nucleotides read TGTGCCAGCACCCGGGATAGCAATCAGCCCCAGCATTTT. This sequence encodes CASTRDSNQPQHF.

This chain connects TRBV19 to TRBJ2-5; 10 nucleotides align to TRBD2. The J segment lost 2 bases and the V segment lost 6 bases, leaving 6 bases of the junction unmatched. The CDR3 is 15 amino acids. Germline CDR1 and CDR2: LNHDA and SQIVND (reference sequence). The CDR3 loop is CASSRSGGLQETQYF. In nucleotides, the CDR3 is TGTGCCAGTAGCCGTAGCGGGGGGCTTCAAGAGACCCAGTACTTC.

Comments on this clone: Other DNA sequences of this sample code for an identical CDR3. This chain uses TRBV15 with TRBJ1-2; possibly TRBD1 for D (5 bases). The germline gives CDR1 LNHNV, CDR2 YYDKDF (reference sequence). The CDR3 runs 15 residues. V lost 0 bases to trimming and J lost 4 bases, with 12 bases between them. CDR3 in amino acids: CATSRDRQPSYGYTF. CDR3 nucleotides: TGTGCCACCAGCAGAGATCGACAGCCCAGCTATGGCTACACCTTC.

The chain uses TRBV2 and TRBJ1-2; perhaps TRBD1 as D (5 bases). Germline loops: CDR1 SNHLY, CDR2 FYNNEI. Trimming left V 6 bases short and J 1 base short, with 15 bases between. This CDR3 is 15 amino acids long. In DNA, the CDR3 is TGTGCCAGCAGGGACGACAGACAAGTTAACTATGGCTACACCTTC. Translating it yields CASRDDRQVNYGYTF. The full variable domain, completed using reference TRBV2 and TRBJ1-2, is EPEVTQTPSHQVTQMGQEVILRCVPISNHLYFYWYRQILGQKVEFLVSFYNNEISEKSEIFDDQFSVERPDGSNFTLKIRSTKLEDSAMYFCASRDDRQVNYGYTFGSGTRLTVV.

V and J are TRBV7-2 and TRBJ2-4; D might be TRBD2 (6 bases). Looked up from germline, CDR1 is SGHTA and CDR2 is FQGNSA. V was trimmed by 8 bases and J by 6 bases, leaving 11 bases between them. CDR3 length: 12 residues. CDR3 residues: CASGGKTNIQYF. The CDR3 bases are TGTGCCAGCGGGGGGAAGACAAACATTCAGTACTTC.

The V gene is TRBV19, the J gene TRBJ2-5, with 7 bases lining up with TRBD1. The DNA end favors TRBJ2-7, so the J call may be wrong. Germline V gene data show CDR1 as LNHDA and CDR2 as SQIVND (reference sequence). The CDR3 covers 14 residues. In DNA form, the CDR3 reads TGTGCCAGTAGTAGGGACAGCTCCGCTTACGAGCAGTACTTC. This translates into CASSRDSSAYEQYF.

The chain has TRBV15 and TRBJ2-4; 9 bases align to TRBD1. Trimming removed 1 base from V and 6 bases from J; junction bases left unmatched: 4. Germline V CDR1 and CDR2: LNHNV, YYDKDF (reference sequence). There are 15 residues in the CDR3. CDR3 in amino acids: CATSRGGTGRNIQYF. The DNA for the CDR3 is TGTGCCACCAGCAGAGGTGGGACAGGGAGAAACATTCAGTACTTC.

V is TRBV5-6 and J is TRBJ2-2; D uncertain. V was pared by 2 bases and J by 6 bases, with 14 bases between. The CDR3 consists of 15 residues. The germline gives CDR1 SGHDT, CDR2 YYEEEE. CDR3 DNA: TGTGCCAGCAGCTTTGTCGGAACAGTTGCCGGGGAGCTGTTTTTT. Translation: CASSFVGTVAGELFF. The full variable domain, with the rest looked up from reference TRBV5-6 and TRBJ2-2, is DAGVTQSPTHLIKTRGQQVTLRCSPKSGHDTVSWYQQALGQGPQFIFQYYEEEERQRGNFPDRFSGHQFPNYSSELNVNALLLGDSALYLCASSFVGTVAGELFFGEGSRLTVL.

The J gene is TRBJ1-2, the V gene TRBV18, with 9 bases identical to TRBD1. Trimming cost V 5 bases and J 8 bases; bases outside gene matches: 9. The CDR3 runs 14 residues. Germline CDR1 and CDR2: KGHSH and LQKENI. CDR3 protein: CASSIRDRAQGYTF. The CDR3, as DNA: TGTGCCAGCTCAATCCGGGACAGGGCACAGGGCTACACCTTC.

The chain joins TRBV4-2 to TRBJ1-6; D is possibly TRBD1 (6 bases). The V end lost 4 bases, the J end lost 0 bases, and 25 bases lay between the germline ends. Germline CDR1 reads LGHNA; CDR2 reads YNFKEQ. CDR3 size: 21 residues. CDR3 bases: TGTGCCAGCAGCCCCTATAAGGACAGTGACTTTGAGAGCTCCTATAATTCACCCCTCCACTTT. Protein: CASSPYKDSDFESSYNSPLHF.

The chain recombines TRBV11-2 with TRBJ2-1; the D gene is possibly TRBD2 (6 bases). CDR1 is SGHAT, CDR2 FQNNGV, per germline. CDR3 size: 15 residues. V was shortened by 3 bases and J by 4 bases, with 13 bases between the two germline ends. The CDR3 nucleotides read TGTGCCAGCAGCTTGGTGATCAGCGGGTACAATGAGCAGTTCTTC. Translated: CASSLVISGYNEQFF.

This clone is a singleton in its sample. V gene TRBV6-1 combines with J gene TRBJ1-5; no definite D call. This CDR3 is 12 amino acids long. The germline V gene encodes CDR1 MNHNS and CDR2 SASEGT. Trimming pared 3 bases from V and 9 bases from J, leaving 9 bases between. The CDR3 nucleotides are TGTGCCAGCAGTGAGGTGCCGGGGCCCCAGCATTTT. Protein: CASSEVPGPQHF.